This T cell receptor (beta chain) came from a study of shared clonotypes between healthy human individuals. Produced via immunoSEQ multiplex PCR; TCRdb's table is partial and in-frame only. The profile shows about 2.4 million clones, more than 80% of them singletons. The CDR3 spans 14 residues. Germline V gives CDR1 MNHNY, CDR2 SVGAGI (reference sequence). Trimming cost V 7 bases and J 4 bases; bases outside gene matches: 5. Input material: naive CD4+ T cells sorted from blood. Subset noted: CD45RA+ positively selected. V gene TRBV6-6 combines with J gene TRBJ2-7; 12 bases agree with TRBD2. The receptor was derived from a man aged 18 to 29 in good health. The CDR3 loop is CASTRLAGAYEQYF. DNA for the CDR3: TGTGCCAGCACCAGACTAGCGGGAGCGTACGAGCAGTACTTC.